The 18 T cell receptor beta chains listed next were all sequenced from one sample in a study of vaccination effects on CD4 cells after COVID-19. Their target antigens are unknown. Sequencing in the ViraFEST assay came after antigen-specific CD4+ T cells had been expanded with viral peptide pools, which were used to stimulate PBMC. Isolation of CD4+ T cells took place after approximately 10 days of culture. TCRdb's table, derived via immunoSEQ multiplex PCR, lists solely in-frame clones and lacks some. The sample records over 50,000 clones, about four fifths being singletons. The sample was CD4+ T cells from PBMCs cultured with HCoV-229E spike peptides, taken before COVID-19 vaccination. These receptors were collected from a human donor who received a COVID-19 vaccine.

The CDR3 protein is CSARTQTQYF. The CDR3 coding sequence is TGCAGTGCTAGAACGCAGACCCAGTACTTC. The chain carries TRBV20-1 and TRBJ2-5; D call uncertain. This CDR3 contains 10 residues. Deletions cut 2 bases from V and 6 bases from J, with 4 bases between. Looked up from germline, CDR1 is DFQATT and CDR2 is SNEGSKA (reference sequence).

The chain has TRBV24-1 and TRBJ2-5; D may be TRBD1 (6 bases). There are 15 residues in the CDR3. Germline CDR1 is KGHDR and CDR2 is SFDVKD. V lost 5 bases and J 5 bases, leaving 17 bases between the germline ends. In DNA form, the CDR3 reads TGTGCCACCAGTGCCGGGACAAATGGGCACGAGACCCAGTACTTC. As protein: CATSAGTNGHETQYF.

This chain connects TRBV19 to TRBJ1-5; no clear D gene. The CDR3 contains 15 residues. V was clipped by 3 bases and J by 3 bases, with 12 bases between them. The germline V gene has CDR1 LNHDA and CDR2 SQIVND (reference sequence). CDR3 sequence: CASSMSDTINQPQHF. The CDR3 DNA follows: TGTGCCAGTAGTATGAGTGACACCATCAATCAGCCCCAGCATTTT.

The J gene is TRBJ2-4, the V gene TRBV5-4, with a tentative D call TRBD2 (6 bases). From germline, CDR1 is SGHNT and CDR2 YYREEE (reference sequence). This CDR3 contains 16 residues. Trimming removed 1 base from V and 3 bases from J, with 14 bases in between. The DNA for the CDR3 is TGTGCCAGCAGCTTGATGGAGGGGCGAGGCAAAAACATTCAGTACTTC. This gives the protein CASSLMEGRGKNIQYF.

This clone has only one observation. This chain connects TRBV9 to TRBJ2-6, with no clear D. V was cut by 0 bases and J by 4 bases, with 2 bases left in between. Germline V gives CDR1 SGDLS, CDR2 YYNGEE. This CDR3 region has 13 residues. CDR3 in DNA: TGTGCCAGCAGCGTAGTGGGGGCCAACGTCCTGACTTTC. Translation: CASSVVGANVLTF.

The chain joins TRBV10-2 to TRBJ2-7, with TRBD2 matching over 8 bases. CDR3 size: 18 residues. Germline V gene sequence: CDR1 WSHSY, CDR2 SAAADI. The trim removed 0 bases at V and 2 bases at J, leaving 12 bases unmatched. This CDR3 is CASSESESGGGLTYEQYV. The DNA for the CDR3 is TGCGCCAGCAGTGAGTCGGAAAGCGGGGGAGGGTTAACCTACGAGCAGTACGTC.

The genes are TRBV28 and TRBJ2-7, with D possibly TRBD2 on 7 matching bases. V was clipped by 1 base and J by 2 bases, with 12 bases between them. Per the germline V gene, CDR1 is MDHEN and CDR2 is SYDVKM. The CDR3 extends over 15 amino acids. The CDR3 sequence is CASSLYPGGAYEQYV. The CDR3 bases are TGTGCCAGCAGTTTATACCCGGGGGGCGCCTACGAGCAGTACGTC.

The rearrangement uses TRBV5-6 and TRBJ1-1; no definite D call. The CDR3 spans 14 residues. Trimming pared 1 base from V and 2 bases from J, leaving 9 bases between. Germline-derived CDR1 and CDR2 are SGHDT and YYEEEE. CDR3 in amino acids: CASSLFHYNTEAFF. CDR3 sequence (DNA): TGTGCCAGCAGCTTGTTTCACTATAACACTGAAGCTTTCTTT.

Here the CDR3 reads CASRREGTVTGELFF. CDR3 in DNA: TGTGCCAGCAGACGCGAGGGGACAGTCACCGGGGAGCTGTTTTTT. J is TRBJ2-2 and V is TRBV6-5; 7 bases match TRBD1. The CDR3 spans 15 residues. V dropped 6 bases and J dropped 4; count of bases not matched to a gene: 8. Germline V gives CDR1 MNHEY, CDR2 SVGAGI.

The chain carries TRBV15 and TRBJ1-3; D gene uncertain. V was pared by 6 bases and J by 2 bases, with 11 bases between. The germline V gene encodes CDR1 LNHNV and CDR2 YYDKDF (reference sequence). This CDR3 contains 14 residues. CDR3 nucleotides: TGTGCCACCAGAGCCCTGGATGCTGGAAACACCATATATTTT. Translating gives CATRALDAGNTIYF. Based on the CDR3 plus reference TRBV15 and TRBJ1-3, the full variable domain is DAMVIQNPRYQVTQFGKPVTLSCSQTLNHNVMYWYQQKSSQAPKLLFHYYDKDFNNEADTPDNFQSRRPNTSFCFLDIRSPGLGDTAMYLCATRALDAGNTIYFGEGSWLTVV.

For the CDR3, the DNA is TGTGCCAGCAGTGAAAGGTACTCCCGCTCTGGAAACACCATATATTTT. This encodes CASSERYSRSGNTIYF. The chain is built from TRBV6-1 and TRBJ1-3; D not resolved. The CDR3 consists of 16 residues. Germline-derived CDR1 and CDR2 are MNHNS and SASEGT. V shed 2 bases and J shed 0 bases, with 11 bases lying between them.

J is TRBJ1-4 and V is TRBV2, with 11 nucleotides matching TRBD1. V lost 6 bases and J lost 7; bases outside the gene matches: 4. The germline V gene encodes CDR1 SNHLY and CDR2 FYNNEI. CDR3 length equals 14 residues. For the CDR3, the DNA is TGTGCCAGCAGAGCCGGGACAGGGGGTGAAAAACTGTTTTTT. As protein: CASRAGTGGEKLFF.

The chain links TRBV15 to TRBJ2-5; a weak D match, TRBD2 (6 bases). CDR1 is LNHNV, CDR2 YYDKDF, per germline (reference sequence). V lost 1 base, J lost 5 bases, and 14 bases lay in between. This CDR3 is 15 amino acids long. CDR3 coding DNA: TGTGCCACCAGCAGAGCTTTTTTAAGCGGGGAGACCCAGTACTTC. Protein: CATSRAFLSGETQYF.

This clone occurred once. The gene calls are TRBV6-6 and TRBJ2-3; possible D gene TRBD1, 5 bases. The CDR3 is 15 residues long. Germline values: CDR1 MNHNY, CDR2 SVGAGI (reference sequence). Trimming shortened V by 6 bases and J by 4 bases, and 17 bases separated the two germline ends. The CDR3 sequence is CASRGRQTGADTQYF. For the CDR3, the DNA is TGTGCCAGCAGGGGGCGCCAAACGGGTGCAGATACGCAGTATTTT.

The V and J genes are TRBV25-1 and TRBJ1-1; D not resolved. V gave up 1 base and J gave up 11 bases, with 17 bases separating them. CDR3 length equals 14 residues. The germline CDR1 and CDR2 sequences are MGHDK and SYGVNS. The CDR3: CASSEFTGVHKAFF. Here the CDR3 DNA reads TGTGCCAGCAGTGAATTTACTGGGGTACACAAGGCTTTCTTT.

The sample holds a few counts of this clone. This chain links TRBV7-8 with TRBJ1-1; D gene ambiguous. Germline CDR1 and CDR2: SGHVS and FQNEAQ. With 3 bases removed from V and 4 bases from J, the gap between germline ends came to 9 bases. The CDR3 runs 13 residues. The CDR3 nucleotides are TGTGCCAGCAGCTTCCTTGATCGCACTGAAGCTTTCTTT. This encodes CASSFLDRTEAFF.

The V call is TRBV7-8, the J call TRBJ1-2, with 8 bases that match TRBD1. Germline loops: CDR1 SGHVS, CDR2 FQNEAQ. Trimming removed 5 bases from V and 5 bases from J; junction bases left unmatched: 7. This CDR3 is 14 amino acids long. CDR3 loop: CASSRRDRTYGYTF. The CDR3 nucleotides read TGTGCCAGCAGCCGCCGGGACAGGACGTATGGCTACACCTTC.

This sequence joins TRBV29-1 and TRBJ1-1; tentatively, D is TRBD1 (5 bases). The germline V and J ends were trimmed by 5 bases and 4 bases, with 8 bases remaining between them. Germline CDR1 SQVTM, CDR2 ANQGSEA. The CDR3 covers 11 residues. The CDR3 loop is CSVRGGTEAFF. CDR3 nucleotide sequence: TGCAGCGTTCGGGGGGGCACTGAAGCTTTCTTT.